The entry below gives a single TCR beta chain sequence along with its context. The data derive from a study of shared T cell receptors in the human thymus. Sequencing was performed with immunoSEQ multiplex PCR; in TCRdb, only in-frame clones are kept and a portion is missing. The sample lists roughly 500,000 clones, about four fifths occurring once. CDR1 is SGDLS and CDR2 is YYNGEE in the germline V gene. Trimming stripped 3 bases from V and 4 bases from J, with 10 bases between. This CDR3 comprises 13 residues. In addition, the sample was reused for a study of human thymus T cells.

The genes are TRBV9 and TRBJ1-2; a weak D match, TRBD1 (6 bases). The clonotype comes from a boy younger than two with a congenital heart defect. The sample taken for sequencing was thymocytes. The CDR3: CASSEGHPYGYTF. The CDR3 DNA follows: TGTGCCAGCAGCGAGGGACACCCCTATGGCTACACCTTC.